The clone carrying this T cell receptor (beta chain) was counted a single time. Generated by immunoSEQ multiplex PCR, the TCRdb table keeps only in-frame clones and is missing some. There are around 34,000 clones in the sample; roughly 85% occur only once, and about 17% lies in the top ten. Specified treatment: randomized to nivolumab then ipilimumab (arm A) or the reverse (arm B). PBMC sorting kept live CD3+CD8+ cells without CD19 or CD56. The data belong to a study of sequential checkpoint blockade in melanoma. For the study at large: Patients were randomized 1:1 to nivolumab-then-ipilimumab or ipilimumab-then-nivolumab first-line.

The germline CDR1 and CDR2 sequences are WNHNN and SYGVQD (reference sequence). The CDR3 extends over 16 amino acids. V shed 2 bases and J 2 bases; nucleotides not matched to a gene: 5. Sequenced here: CD8+ T cells sorted from blood (inferred from file names), sampled from a patient given nivolumab and ipilimumab in sequence. This rearrangement joins TRBV10-1 to TRBJ2-1; the match to TRBD2 covers 8 bases. The sequence came from a human donor with melanoma. Here the CDR3 reads CASSERGTSAYNEQFF. The CDR3 DNA is TGCGCCAGCAGTGAGCGGGGGACTAGTGCCTACAATGAGCAGTTCTTC.